This T cell receptor (beta chain) appears in the sequencing data of a study of T-cell memory formation after mild COVID-19. The CDR3 contains 15 residues. The junction had 4 bases not matched to a gene; V was cut back by 2 bases and J by 5 bases. CDR1 and CDR2 from the germline V gene are MNHNS and SASEGT. TCRdb independently ran MiXCR on the 5' RACE reads; one entry per CDR3 protein. This sample has roughly 620,000 distinct CDR3 sequences, with roughly 18% found just once. This chain uses TRBV6-1 with TRBJ2-7; 12 bases line up with TRBD1. Sequencing was performed on PBMCs or a T cell subset sorted from them (not recorded which). This sequence was found in an adult woman who had mild COVID-19 (a few samples of this study predate the infection). Cell type and time point are not known. This CDR3 reads CASSEIGTGGNEQYF. Written as DNA, the CDR3 is TGTGCCAGCAGTGAAATCGGGACAGGGGGCAACGAGCAGTACTTC.